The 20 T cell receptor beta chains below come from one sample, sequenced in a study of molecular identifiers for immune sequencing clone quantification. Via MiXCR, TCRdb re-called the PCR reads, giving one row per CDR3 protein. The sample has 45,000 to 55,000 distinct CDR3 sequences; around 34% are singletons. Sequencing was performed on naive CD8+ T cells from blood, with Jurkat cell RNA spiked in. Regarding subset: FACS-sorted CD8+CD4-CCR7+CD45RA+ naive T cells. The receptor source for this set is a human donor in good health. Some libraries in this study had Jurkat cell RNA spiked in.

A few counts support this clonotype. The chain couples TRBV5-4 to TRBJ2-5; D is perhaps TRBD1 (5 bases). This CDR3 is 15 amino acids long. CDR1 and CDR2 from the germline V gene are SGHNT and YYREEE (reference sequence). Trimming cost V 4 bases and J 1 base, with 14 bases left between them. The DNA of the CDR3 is TGTGCCAGCAGCGTAAACAGACAGAGCCAAGAGACCCAGTACTTC. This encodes CASSVNRQSQETQYF.

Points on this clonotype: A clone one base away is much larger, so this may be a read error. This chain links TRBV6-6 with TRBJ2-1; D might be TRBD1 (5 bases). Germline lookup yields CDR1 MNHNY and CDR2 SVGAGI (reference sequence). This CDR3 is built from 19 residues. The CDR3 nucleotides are TGTGCCAGCAGTCCCGTTGCCCTGACGACAGCGAAGATCTACAAAGAGCAGTTCTTC. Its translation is CASSPVALTTAKIYKEQFF.

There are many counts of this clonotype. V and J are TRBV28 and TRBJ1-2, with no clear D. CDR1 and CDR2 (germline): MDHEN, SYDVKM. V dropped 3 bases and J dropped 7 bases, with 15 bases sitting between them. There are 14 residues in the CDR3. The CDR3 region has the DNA TGTGCCAGCAGTTTGCTTCTGGAATTTTTTGGCTACACCTTC. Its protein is CASSLLLEFFGYTF.

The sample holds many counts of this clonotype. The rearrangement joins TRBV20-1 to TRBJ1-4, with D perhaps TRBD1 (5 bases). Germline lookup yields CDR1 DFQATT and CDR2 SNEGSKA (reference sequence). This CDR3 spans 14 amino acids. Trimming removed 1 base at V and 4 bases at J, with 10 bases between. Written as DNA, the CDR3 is TGCAGTGCTAGAGGACTGGGGGTTAATGAAAAACTGTTTTTT. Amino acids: CSARGLGVNEKLFF.

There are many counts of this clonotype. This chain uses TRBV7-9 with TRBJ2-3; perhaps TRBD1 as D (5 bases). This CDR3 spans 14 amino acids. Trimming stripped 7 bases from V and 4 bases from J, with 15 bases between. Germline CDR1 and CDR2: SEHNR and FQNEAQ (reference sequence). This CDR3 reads CASTPPPGPDTQYF. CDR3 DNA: TGTGCCAGCACCCCCCCACCAGGGCCAGATACGCAGTATTTT.

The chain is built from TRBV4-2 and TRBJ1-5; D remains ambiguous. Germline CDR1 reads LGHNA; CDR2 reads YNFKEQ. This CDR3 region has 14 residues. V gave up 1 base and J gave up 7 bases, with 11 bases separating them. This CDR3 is CASSQVGGNQPQHF. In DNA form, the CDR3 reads TGTGCCAGCAGCCAAGTGGGCGGAAACCAGCCCCAGCATTTT.

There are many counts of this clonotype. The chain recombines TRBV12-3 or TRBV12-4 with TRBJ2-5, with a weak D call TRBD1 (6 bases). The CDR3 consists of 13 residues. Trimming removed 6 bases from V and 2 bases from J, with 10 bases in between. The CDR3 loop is CASRTGRQETQYF. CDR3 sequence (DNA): TGTGCCAGCAGAACAGGGCGTCAAGAGACCCAGTACTTC.

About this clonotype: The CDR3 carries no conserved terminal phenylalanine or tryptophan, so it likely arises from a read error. CDR3 DNA: TGCAGTGCTAGTGATGGGAGGGACTTTGGCTACACCATC. Protein sequence: CSASDGRDFGYTI. The rearrangement links TRBV20-1 to TRBJ1-2; D is perhaps TRBD1 (5 bases). Per the germline V gene, CDR1 is DFQATT and CDR2 is SNEGSKA (reference sequence). The CDR3 covers 13 residues. Trimming removed 3 bases at V and 7 bases at J, with 15 bases between.

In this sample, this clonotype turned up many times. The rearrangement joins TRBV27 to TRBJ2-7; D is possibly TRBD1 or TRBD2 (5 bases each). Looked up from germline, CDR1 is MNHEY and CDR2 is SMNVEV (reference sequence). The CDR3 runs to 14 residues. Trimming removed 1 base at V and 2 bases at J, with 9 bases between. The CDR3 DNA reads TGTGCCAGCAGTTTATGGGGACGGACCTACGAGCAGTACTTC. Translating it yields CASSLWGRTYEQYF.

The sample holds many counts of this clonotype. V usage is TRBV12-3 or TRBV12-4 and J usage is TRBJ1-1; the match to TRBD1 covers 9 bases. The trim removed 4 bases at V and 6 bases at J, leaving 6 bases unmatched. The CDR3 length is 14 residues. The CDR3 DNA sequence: TGTGCCAGCAGTTCGGGACAGGGATCCCCTGAAGCTTTCTTT. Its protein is CASSSGQGSPEAFF.

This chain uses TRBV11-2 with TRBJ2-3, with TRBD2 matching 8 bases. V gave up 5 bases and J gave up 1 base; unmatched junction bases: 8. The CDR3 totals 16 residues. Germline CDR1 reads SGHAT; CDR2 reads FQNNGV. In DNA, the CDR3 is TGTGCCAGCAGCCATAATAGCGGGGTTCGCACAGATACGCAGTATTTT. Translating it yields CASSHNSGVRTDTQYF.

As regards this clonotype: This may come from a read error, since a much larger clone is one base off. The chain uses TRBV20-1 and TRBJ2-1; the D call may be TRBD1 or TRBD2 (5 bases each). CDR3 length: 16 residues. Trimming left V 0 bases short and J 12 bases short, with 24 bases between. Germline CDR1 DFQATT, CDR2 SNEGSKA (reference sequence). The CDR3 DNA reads TGCAGTGCTAGAGATCTCACTCTCAGGTACAGAGGGGTGCAGTTCTTC. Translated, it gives CSARDLTLRYRGVQFF.

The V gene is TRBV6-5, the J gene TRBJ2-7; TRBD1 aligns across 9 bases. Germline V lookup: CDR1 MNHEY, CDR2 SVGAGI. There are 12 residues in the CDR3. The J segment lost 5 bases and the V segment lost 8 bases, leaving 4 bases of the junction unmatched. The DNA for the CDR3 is TGTGCCAGCGGGACAGGGTTCGACGAGCAGTACTTC. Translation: CASGTGFDEQYF.

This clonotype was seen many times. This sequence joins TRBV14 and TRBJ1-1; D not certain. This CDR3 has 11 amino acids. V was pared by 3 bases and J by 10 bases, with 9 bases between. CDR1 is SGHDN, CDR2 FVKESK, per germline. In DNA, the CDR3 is TGTGCCAGCAGCCAGGGAAGTGGAGCTTTCTTT. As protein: CASSQGSGAFF.

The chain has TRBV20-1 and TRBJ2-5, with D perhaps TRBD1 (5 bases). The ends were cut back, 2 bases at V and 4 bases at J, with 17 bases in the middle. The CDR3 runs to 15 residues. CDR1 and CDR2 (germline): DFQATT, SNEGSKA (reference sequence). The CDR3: CSARRTITLRETQYF. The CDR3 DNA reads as TGCAGTGCTAGACGGACAATAACCCTACGAGAGACCCAGTACTTC.

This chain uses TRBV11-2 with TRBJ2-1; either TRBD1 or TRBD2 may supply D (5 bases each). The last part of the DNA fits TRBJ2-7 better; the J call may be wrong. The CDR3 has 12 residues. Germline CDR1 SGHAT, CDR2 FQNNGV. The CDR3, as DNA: TGTGCCAGCAGCTCGGGACCCCATGAGCAGTACTTC. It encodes CASSSGPHEQYF.

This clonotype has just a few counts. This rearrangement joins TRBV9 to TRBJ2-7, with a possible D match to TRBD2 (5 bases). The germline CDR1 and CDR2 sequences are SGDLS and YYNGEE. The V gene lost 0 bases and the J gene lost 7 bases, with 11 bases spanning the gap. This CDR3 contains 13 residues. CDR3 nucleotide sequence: TGTGCCAGCAGCGTAGGTGGAGGAACGGAGCAGTACTTC. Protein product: CASSVGGGTEQYF.

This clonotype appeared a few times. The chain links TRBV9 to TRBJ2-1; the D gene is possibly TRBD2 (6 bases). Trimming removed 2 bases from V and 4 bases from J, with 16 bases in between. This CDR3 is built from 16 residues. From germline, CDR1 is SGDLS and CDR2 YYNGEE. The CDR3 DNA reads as TGTGCCAGCAGCGTTGCTGGTGCGGGACCGTACAATGAGCAGTTCTTC. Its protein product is CASSVAGAGPYNEQFF.

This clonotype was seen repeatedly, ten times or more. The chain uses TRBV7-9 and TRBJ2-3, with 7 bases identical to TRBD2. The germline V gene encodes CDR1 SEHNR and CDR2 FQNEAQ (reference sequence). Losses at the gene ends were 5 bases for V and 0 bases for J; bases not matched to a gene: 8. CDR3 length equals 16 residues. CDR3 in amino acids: CASSPERGTSTDTQYF. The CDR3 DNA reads TGTGCCAGCAGCCCCGAGCGGGGTACTAGCACAGATACGCAGTATTTT.

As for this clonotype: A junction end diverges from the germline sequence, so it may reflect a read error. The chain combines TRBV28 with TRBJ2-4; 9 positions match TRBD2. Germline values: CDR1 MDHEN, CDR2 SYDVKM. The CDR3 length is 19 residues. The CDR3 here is CASSLYRRGMGLAKNFQYF. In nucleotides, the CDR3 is TGTGCCAGCAGTTTATATCGCAGGGGTATGGGACTAGCCAAAAACTTTCAGTACTTC.